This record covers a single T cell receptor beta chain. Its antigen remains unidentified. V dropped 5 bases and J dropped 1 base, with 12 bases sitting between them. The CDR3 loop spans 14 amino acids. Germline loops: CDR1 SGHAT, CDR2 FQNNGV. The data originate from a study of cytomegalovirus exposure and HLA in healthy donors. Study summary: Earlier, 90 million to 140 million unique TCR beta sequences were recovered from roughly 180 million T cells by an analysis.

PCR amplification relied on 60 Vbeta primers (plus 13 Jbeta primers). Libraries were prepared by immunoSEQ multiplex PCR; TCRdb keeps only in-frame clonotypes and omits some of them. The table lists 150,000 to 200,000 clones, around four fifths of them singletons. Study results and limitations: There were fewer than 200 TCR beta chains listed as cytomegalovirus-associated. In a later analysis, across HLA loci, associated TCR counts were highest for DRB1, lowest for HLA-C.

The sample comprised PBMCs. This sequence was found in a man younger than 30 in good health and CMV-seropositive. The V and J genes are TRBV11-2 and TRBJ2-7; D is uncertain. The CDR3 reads CASSLAGTSYEQYF. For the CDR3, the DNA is TGTGCCAGCAGCCTGGCAGGTACGTCCTACGAGCAGTACTTC.